Sequencing of this TCR beta chain was carried out in a study of blood T cell repertoires in COVID-19. Study-wide context: Researchers got acute and convalescent COVID-19 samples from the United States, Italy and Spain. T cells, B-cell-depleted T cells, or PBMCs provided the cDNA or gDNA that served as material.

In the original analysis: Estimation of nucleated cell counts relied on the amplification of reference gene primers. Profiled with immunoSEQ multiplex PCR; TCRdb holds only in-frame clones, not every one. V, J and clone size are taken as reported in that table, and D and trimming were inferred from the DNA itself. The table shows approximately 300,000 clones, with about nine tenths occurring only once. CDR1 is SGHNT and CDR2 is YYREEE in the germline V gene (reference sequence). V lost 3 bases to trimming and J lost 5 bases; unmatched junction nucleotides: 4. The CDR3 has 14 amino acids. The specimen was peripheral blood. This TCR came from a woman between 45 and 60 years old who had recovered from COVID-19. The chain links TRBV5-4 to TRBJ2-7; 11 bases agree with TRBD1. CDR3 amino acids: CASSSDRGLDEQYF. In DNA form, the CDR3 reads TGTGCCAGCAGCTCGGACAGGGGGCTCGACGAGCAGTACTTC.